The 32 T cell receptor beta chains reported below all come from one sample, sequenced in a study of beta chain features in type 1 diabetes. Every isolated RNA sample was fully reverse transcribed, so sequencing captured expressed TCRB transcripts. Assay used: immunoSEQ multiplex PCR; TCRdb lists only in-frame clones, some missing. The sample includes 200,000 to 250,000 clones, 68% of them seen just once. Sequencing input: naive CD4+ T cells from blood. The receptors here all came from a man aged 25-45 years in good health.

The chain is built from TRBV4-3 and TRBJ2-3; D is ambiguous. The CDR3 extends over 16 amino acids. Germline CDR1 LGHNA, CDR2 YSLEER. Trimming took off 0 bases at V and 4 bases at J, with 14 bases between the two ends. The CDR3 loop is CASSQDGGGNADTQYF. The CDR3 region has the DNA TGCGCCAGCAGCCAAGACGGTGGTGGGAATGCAGATACGCAGTATTTT.

This CDR3 is CASSLRMTGNTEAFF. Here the CDR3 DNA reads TGTGCCAGCAGTTTACGAATGACGGGGAACACTGAAGCTTTCTTT. The chain carries TRBV13 and TRBJ1-1, with D unresolved. Trimming stripped 6 bases from V and 1 base from J, with 15 bases between. This CDR3 region has 15 residues. The V gene's germline CDR1 is PRHDT and CDR2 FYEKMQ (reference sequence).

This sequence joins TRBV4-3 and TRBJ2-3; D uncertain. The V gene's germline CDR1 is LGHNA and CDR2 YSLEER. CDR3 length: 15 amino acids. V dropped 0 bases and J dropped 3 bases, with 10 bases sitting between them. In DNA form, the CDR3 reads TGCGCCAGCAGCCAAGACGACCGAGCTACAGATACGCAGTATTTT. It encodes CASSQDDRATDTQYF.

This chain links TRBV30 with TRBJ2-7; D remains ambiguous. Germline lookup yields CDR1 GTSNPN and CDR2 SVGIG (reference sequence). The CDR3 has 11 amino acids. V was pared by 1 base and J by 4 bases, with 5 bases between. The CDR3 here is CAWSAKYEQYF. The CDR3 coding sequence is TGTGCCTGGAGTGCGAAATACGAGCAGTACTTC.

This sequence joins TRBV4-1 and TRBJ2-5; D is uncertain. The CDR3 sequence is 13 residues long. Looked up from germline, CDR1 is MGHRA and CDR2 is YSYEKL. V lost 0 bases and J lost 4, with 6 bases in between. The CDR3 loop is CASSQDSVETQYF. The DNA of the CDR3 is TGCGCCAGCAGCCAAGATAGTGTAGAGACCCAGTACTTC.

This sequence joins TRBV28 and TRBJ2-1; 12 positions match TRBD2. CDR1 MDHEN and CDR2 SYDVKM come from the germline V gene. The CDR3 has 18 residues. V shed 6 bases and J 3 bases; nucleotides not matched to a gene: 12. In nucleotides, the CDR3 is TGTGCCAGCAGCAAAGGACTAGCGGGGTCCAGAGGCTACAATGAGCAGTTCTTC. Residues: CASSKGLAGSRGYNEQFF. Complete variable domain (other parts from reference TRBV28 and TRBJ2-1): DVKVTQSSRYLVKRTGEKVFLECVQDMDHENMFWYRQDPGLGLRLIYFSYDVKMKEKGDIPEGYSVSREKKERFSLILESASTNQTSMYLCASSKGLAGSRGYNEQFFGPGTRLTVL.

J is TRBJ2-7 and V is TRBV10-3, with 7 bases matching TRBD2. The V segment lost 2 bases and the J segment 5 bases; nucleotides outside the gene matches: 9. This CDR3 region has 15 residues. Germline V gene sequence: CDR1 ENHRY, CDR2 SYGVKD. In DNA, the CDR3 is TGTGCCATCAGTGAGAGGGGAGGGCTTATCCACGAGCAGTACTTC. Translated: CAISERGGLIHEQYF.

The rearrangement joins TRBV25-1 to TRBJ2-1, with D perhaps matching TRBD1 (6 bases). The ends were cut back, 5 bases at V and 8 bases at J, with 16 bases in the middle. CDR3 length equals 14 residues. Germline values: CDR1 MGHDK, CDR2 SYGVNS. The CDR3 here is CASSRRTGIHEQFF. The DNA for the CDR3 is TGTGCCAGCAGTCGTAGAACAGGGATACATGAGCAGTTCTTC.

Points on this clone: Its ends do not fully match the called genes, so a read error is possible. This chain links TRBV7-9 with TRBJ2-1; TRBD2 agrees at 9 bases. The CDR3 is made up of 14 amino acids. The V gene's germline CDR1 is SEHNR and CDR2 FQNEAQ (reference sequence). The CDR3 DNA sequence: TGTGCCAGCACCTTAGCGGGAGCGGGGAATGAGCAGTTCTTC. It codes for CASTLAGAGNEQFF.

The J gene is TRBJ2-3, the V gene TRBV5-7; D might be TRBD2 (5 bases). TRBV5-7 is annotated as an ORF whose role is uncertain. The CDR3 is 18 residues long. Trimming took off 3 bases at V and 2 bases at J, with 22 bases between the two ends. The CDR3 nucleotides are TGTGCCAGCAGCTGCTTTTGCATTGAGGGCCATCTCACAGATACGCAGTATTTT. Protein product: CASSCFCIEGHLTDTQYF.

The V gene is TRBV30, the J gene TRBJ2-1; 11 positions match TRBD2. The CDR3 consists of 16 residues. The germline V gene encodes CDR1 GTSNPN and CDR2 SVGIG (reference sequence). Unmatched junction bases numbered 6, after V lost 1 base and J lost 4 bases. The CDR3 sequence: CAWSEGTSGPYNEQFF. CDR3 DNA sequence: TGTGCCTGGAGTGAGGGGACTAGCGGACCATACAATGAGCAGTTCTTC.

The chain joins TRBV30 to TRBJ2-2, with a possible D match to TRBD2 (5 bases). The CDR3 extends over 12 amino acids. The germline V gene has CDR1 GTSNPN and CDR2 SVGIG (reference sequence). V shed 5 bases and J shed 9 bases, with 13 bases lying between them. CDR3 nucleotides: TGTGCCTGGGGGAGACGTCGGAGGGAGCTGTTTTTT. Amino acids: CAWGRRRRELFF.

V usage is TRBV29-1 and J usage is TRBJ2-1; the match to TRBD2 covers 13 bases. CDR1 and CDR2 from the germline V gene are SQVTM and ANQGSEA. V dropped 6 bases and J dropped 4; count of bases not matched to a gene: 6. The CDR3 loop spans 15 amino acids. The CDR3, as DNA: TGCAGCGTAAGGACTAGCGGGGGACGTTACAATGAGCAGTTCTTC. This sequence encodes CSVRTSGGRYNEQFF.

This clone was picked up one time. This chain links TRBV29-1 with TRBJ2-3, with D possibly being TRBD1 or TRBD2 (5 bases each). Trimming pared 3 bases from V and 5 bases from J, leaving 9 bases between. The CDR3 is 12 residues long. Germline CDR1 reads SQVTM; CDR2 reads ANQGSEA. The CDR3 protein is CSVDGGLDTQYF. CDR3 coding DNA: TGCAGCGTTGATGGGGGATTAGATACGCAGTATTTT.

This chain links TRBV30 with TRBJ2-4, with TRBD2 as a possible D gene (5 bases). The germline V gene has CDR1 GTSNPN and CDR2 SVGIG (reference sequence). V lost 2 bases and J lost 7, with 15 bases in between. This CDR3 spans 14 amino acids. As DNA, the CDR3 is TGTGCCTGGAGTAGTTTTCAGAGGGATAACATTCAGTACTTC. This codes for CAWSSFQRDNIQYF.

This chain joins TRBV29-1 and TRBJ1-2; D is possibly TRBD1 (5 bases). Trimming removed 5 bases at V and 2 bases at J, with 9 bases between. The CDR3 spans 12 residues. The V gene's germline CDR1 is SQVTM and CDR2 ANQGSEA. The CDR3 is CSVRDGNYGYTF. The CDR3 bases are TGCAGCGTTCGGGACGGGAACTATGGCTACACCTTC.

The chain carries TRBV15 and TRBJ2-4, with D possibly being TRBD2 (5 bases). Germline V CDR1 and CDR2: LNHNV, YYDKDF (reference sequence). Trimming pared 5 bases from V and 3 bases from J, leaving 17 bases between. CDR3 length equals 16 residues. The CDR3 DNA sequence: TGTGCCACCAGCGATATCCCCGAGGGCCTCAAAAACATTCAGTACTTC. This codes for CATSDIPEGLKNIQYF.

The V call is TRBV29-1, the J call TRBJ2-2; D unresolved. CDR3 size: 14 residues. V dropped 2 bases and J dropped 0 bases, with 7 bases sitting between them. Germline CDR1 SQVTM, CDR2 ANQGSEA. The CDR3 nucleotides read TGCAGCGTTGAAATAAACGCGAACACCGGGGAGCTGTTTTTT. It codes for CSVEINANTGELFF.

V usage is TRBV11-2 and J usage is TRBJ2-3; 13 nucleotides line up with TRBD2. The germline V gene has CDR1 SGHAT and CDR2 FQNNGV. V dropped 3 bases and J dropped 4; count of bases not matched to a gene: 4. This CDR3 has 16 amino acids. CDR3 bases: TGTGCCAGCAGCTTCGGACTAGCGGGAGCTGCAGATACGCAGTATTTT. Translating it yields CASSFGLAGAADTQYF. Complete variable domain (other parts from reference TRBV11-2 and TRBJ2-3): EAGVAQSPRYKIIEKRQSVAFWCNPISGHATLYWYQQILGQGPKLLIQFQNNGVVDDSQLPKDRFSAERLKGVDSTLKIQPAKLEDSAVYLCASSFGLAGAADTQYFGPGTRLTVL.

The rearrangement uses TRBV18 and TRBJ2-4; D remains unclear. This CDR3 has 13 residues. Germline CDR1 reads KGHSH; CDR2 reads LQKENI. V shed 3 bases and J shed 1 base, with 4 bases lying between them. The CDR3 protein is CASSPGAKNIQYF. Here the CDR3 DNA reads TGTGCCAGCTCACCGGGGGCCAAAAACATTCAGTACTTC.

V is TRBV11-3 and J is TRBJ2-5; D gene ambiguous. CDR1 and CDR2 (germline): SGHNT, YENEEA. V gave up 0 bases and J gave up 5 bases, with 4 bases separating them. The CDR3 runs 12 residues. The CDR3 region is CASSLDGETQYF. The CDR3 nucleotides are TGTGCCAGCAGCTTAGATGGGGAGACCCAGTACTTC.

V usage is TRBV13 and J usage is TRBJ2-7; the D is unclear. V lost 5 bases and J 7 bases, leaving 15 bases between the germline ends. The CDR3 runs 13 residues. The V gene's germline CDR1 is PRHDT and CDR2 FYEKMQ (reference sequence). CDR3 sequence reads: CASSPLGRWEQYF. CDR3 nucleotide sequence: TGTGCCAGCAGCCCCCTGGGCCGTTGGGAGCAGTACTTC.

This clone was found a few times. The rearrangement uses TRBV29-1 and TRBJ2-7; possible D gene TRBD1, 6 bases. Trimming took 6 bases from V and 0 from J, leaving 9 bases between them. This CDR3 contains 12 residues. CDR1 is SQVTM, CDR2 ANQGSEA, per germline. CDR3 region: CSVGTNSYEQYF. The CDR3, as DNA: TGCAGCGTGGGGACAAACTCCTACGAGCAGTACTTC.

The chain is built from TRBV18 and TRBJ2-3; 7 bases fit TRBD2. Germline-derived CDR1 and CDR2 are KGHSH and LQKENI. V lost 3 bases, J lost 8 bases, and 8 bases stayed unmatched. The CDR3 loop spans 14 amino acids. As DNA, the CDR3 is TGTGCCAGCTCACCGGGGGGGACTACGAGTACGCAGTATTTT. This codes for CASSPGGTTSTQYF.

The rearrangement links TRBV27 to TRBJ1-5; maybe TRBD1 (5 bases). CDR1 and CDR2 (germline): MNHEY, SMNVEV (reference sequence). This CDR3 comprises 15 residues. The germline V and J ends were trimmed by 5 bases and 5 bases, with 16 bases remaining between them. CDR3 sequence: CASSPSPGVYQPQHF. The CDR3 coding sequence is TGTGCCAGCAGTCCTTCTCCGGGGGTTTATCAGCCCCAGCATTTT.

The chain employs TRBV7-2 and TRBJ2-1, with unresolved D. Germline loops: CDR1 SGHTA, CDR2 FQGNSA. The ends were cut back, 1 base at V and 7 bases at J, with 8 bases in the middle. The CDR3 contains 13 residues. CDR3: CASSLGMGNEQFF. In DNA form, the CDR3 reads TGTGCCAGCAGCTTAGGTATGGGGAATGAGCAGTTCTTC.

The gene calls are TRBV30 and TRBJ2-1; 15 nucleotides match TRBD2. Germline CDR1 reads GTSNPN; CDR2 reads SVGIG (reference sequence). CDR3 size: 16 residues. With 4 bases clipped from V and 8 bases from J, the junction kept 9 bases outside the gene matches. In nucleotides, the CDR3 is TGTGCCTGGACCAAGGGACTAGCGGGGGGCCGGGATGAGCAGTTCTTC. Protein product: CAWTKGLAGGRDEQFF.

V is TRBV30 and J is TRBJ1-2; D is ambiguous. V was cut by 4 bases and J by 1 base, with 19 bases left in between. The CDR3 runs to 16 residues. The germline V gene has CDR1 GTSNPN and CDR2 SVGIG (reference sequence). DNA for the CDR3: TGTGCCTGGAATGGGCACTTAAGCCCTCATAACTATGGCTACACCTTC. The encoded protein is CAWNGHLSPHNYGYTF.

The chain is built from TRBV29-1 and TRBJ2-3; maybe TRBD1 (6 bases). In germline, CDR1 is SQVTM, CDR2 ANQGSEA. The CDR3 is 13 residues long. Trimming removed 4 bases from V and 0 bases from J, with 8 bases in between. The CDR3 loop reads CSVARGSTDTQYF. CDR3 DNA: TGCAGCGTTGCCAGGGGCAGCACAGATACGCAGTATTTT.

This clone was observed a handful of times. The chain is built from TRBV30 and TRBJ1-1; no clear D gene. This CDR3 contains 14 residues. Germline CDR1 and CDR2: GTSNPN and SVGIG (reference sequence). V was pared by 0 bases and J by 4 bases, with 12 bases between. The CDR3 nucleotides are TGTGCCTGGAGTGTACTCGAGGGAGTCACTGAAGCTTTCTTT. This encodes CAWSVLEGVTEAFF. Drawing the rest from reference TRBV30 and TRBJ1-1, the complete variable domain is SQTIHQWPATLVQPVGSPLSLECTVEGTSNPNLYWYRQAAGRGLQLLFYSVGIGQISSEVPQNLSASRPQDRQFILSSKKLLLSDSGFYLCAWSVLEGVTEAFFGQGTRLTVV.

The chain uses TRBV7-9 and TRBJ2-3; no clear D gene. Trimming removed 0 bases at V and 0 bases at J, with 7 bases between. This CDR3 spans 15 amino acids. Germline CDR1 is SEHNR and CDR2 is FQNEAQ (reference sequence). The DNA for the CDR3 is TGTGCCAGCAGCTTAGCTAGTGCTAGCACAGATACGCAGTATTTT. This sequence encodes CASSLASASTDTQYF.

This chain joins TRBV5-1 and TRBJ2-5, with D perhaps TRBD2 (5 bases). Germline-derived CDR1 and CDR2 are SGHRS and YFSETQ. CDR3 length: 14 residues. V shed 0 bases and J shed 5 bases, with 11 bases lying between them. Written as DNA, the CDR3 is TGCGCCAGCAGCTTGGCCGCTAGCCAGGAGACCCAGTACTTC. Its protein product is CASSLAASQETQYF. Filled out from reference TRBV5-1 and TRBJ2-5, the complete variable domain reads KAGVTQTPRYLIKTRGQQVTLSCSPISGHRSVSWYQQTPGQGLQFLFEYFSETQRNKGNFPGRFSGRQFSNSRSEMNVSTLELGDSALYLCASSLAASQETQYFGPGTRLLVL.